The T cell receptor (beta chain) under discussion was sequenced for a study of vaccination and CD4 T cells after COVID-19. On the study more broadly: Two of the convalescents were Hispanic, and the group consisted of six males and four females. Post-vaccination samples were procured at a median of around 79 days following dose two (range 14 to 241). Findings of the study overall: The median number of SARS-CoV-2-reactive clonotypes increased from approximately 21 to 38, a change that did not reach significance.

Stated time point: late sampling 161 to 241 days after vaccination in a few convalescent patients. This CDR3 is built from 14 residues. Germline V lookup: CDR1 LNHNV, CDR2 YYDKDF (reference sequence). V was clipped by 6 bases and J by 6 bases; unmatched bases: 7. Each CDR3 protein is one row after TCRdb ran MiXCR on the PCR reads. The sample holds over 25,000 distinct CDR3 sequences, about 50% seen once. A remark on this clonotype: Its specificity is not known.

This chain connects TRBV15 to TRBJ1-2, with TRBD1 matching 10 bases. The source is a human donor who had recovered from COVID-19. This specimen consisted of CD4+ T cells from blood, obtained about 7 months after SARS-CoV-2 vaccination. The DNA of the CDR3 is TGTGCCACCAGGAGGACAGGGGGAAGTAATGGCTACACCTTC. Translation: CATRRTGGSNGYTF. Full variable domain (remainder filled in from reference TRBV15 and TRBJ1-2): DAMVIQNPRYQVTQFGKPVTLSCSQTLNHNVMYWYQQKSSQAPKLLFHYYDKDFNNEADTPDNFQSRRPNTSFCFLDIRSPGLGDTAMYLCATRRTGGSNGYTFGSGTRLTVV.